What follows are 30 T cell receptor beta chains derived from one specimen sequenced in a study of T cell repertoires and HLA-DP antigens. These receptors have no identified antigens. Here immunoSEQ multiplex PCR was the method, and the copy in TCRdb shows in-frame clones only, minus some. The sample lists almost 90,000 clones, around 86% seen once, with roughly 1.5% in the top ten. The specimen was CD4+ T cells from PBMCs. These receptors all come from a man aged 50-60 years in good health and CMV-seronegative.

The rearrangement joins TRBV11-1 to TRBJ2-1; no reliable D call. The CDR3 runs 13 residues. V lost 5 bases and J 4 bases, leaving 9 bases between the germline ends. From germline, CDR1 is SGHAT and CDR2 FQDESV (reference sequence). For the CDR3, the DNA is TGTGCCAGCAGCCCTACGGCTTACAATGAGCAGTTCTTC. Amino acids: CASSPTAYNEQFF.

The CDR3 sequence is CASSLSLKNREAFF. The CDR3 DNA is TGCGCCAGCAGCTTGAGTCTTAAGAACAGGGAAGCTTTCTTT. The chain carries TRBV5-1 and TRBJ1-1; tentatively, D is TRBD1 (5 bases). CDR3 length equals 14 residues. The V end was cut by 1 base, the J end by 8 bases, with 15 bases between. The germline gives CDR1 SGHRS, CDR2 YFSETQ.

The chain links TRBV10-2 to TRBJ1-2; tentatively, D is TRBD1 (6 bases). V lost 0 bases, J lost 4 bases, and 15 bases lay in between. Germline lookup yields CDR1 WSHSY and CDR2 SAAADI. The CDR3 spans 16 residues. The CDR3 here is CASSESGGDRSYGYTF. Written as DNA, the CDR3 is TGCGCCAGCAGTGAGTCTGGGGGAGACAGGTCCTATGGCTACACCTTC.

This rearrangement joins TRBV19 to TRBJ1-4, with 10 bases lining up with TRBD1. CDR3 size: 17 residues. V lost 4 bases to trimming and J lost 5 bases; unmatched junction nucleotides: 10. Germline V lookup: CDR1 LNHDA, CDR2 SQIVND (reference sequence). Here the CDR3 reads CASSNRQGALENEKLFF. The CDR3 DNA is TGTGCCAGTAGTAATCGACAGGGGGCACTGGAAAATGAAAAACTGTTTTTT. Filled out from reference TRBV19 and TRBJ1-4, the complete variable domain reads DGGITQSPKYLFRKEGQNVTLSCEQNLNHDAMYWYRQDPGQGLRLIYYSQIVNDFQKGDIAEGYSVSREKKESFPLTVTSAQKNPTAFYLCASSNRQGALENEKLFFGSGTQLSVL.

V and J are TRBV5-1 and TRBJ2-7; D is uncertain. The CDR3 totals 14 residues. V lost 0 bases and J lost 2, with 9 bases in between. The germline CDR1 and CDR2 sequences are SGHRS and YFSETQ. In DNA, the CDR3 is TGCGCCAGCAGCTTGGTAGTCTCTCCCTACGAGCAGTACTTC. Translating gives CASSLVVSPYEQYF.

Comments on this clone: The junction differs from germline at one of its ends, possibly a read error. V usage is TRBV19 and J usage is TRBJ1-1, with unresolved D. Germline assignment: CDR1 LNHDA and CDR2 SQIVND (reference sequence). This CDR3 contains 13 residues. The CDR3, as DNA: TGTGCCAGTAGTATTCAGGTTTGGACTGAAACTTTCTTT. Amino acid sequence: CASSIQVWTETFF.

The V call is TRBV6-5, the J call TRBJ1-4; maybe TRBD1 (6 bases). With 6 bases removed from V and 3 bases from J, the gap between germline ends came to 11 bases. Germline-derived CDR1 and CDR2 are MNHEY and SVGAGI. The CDR3 runs 14 residues. In DNA, the CDR3 is TGTGCCAGCAGGGAACAGGGTCCTAATGAAAAACTGTTTTTT. Its translation is CASREQGPNEKLFF.

V is TRBV29-1 and J is TRBJ2-7, with D hard to call. The germline V gene has CDR1 SQVTM and CDR2 ANQGSEA. Trimming stripped 3 bases from V and 3 bases from J, with 12 bases between. The CDR3 is 13 residues long. The CDR3 is CSVDVTGNYEQYF. For the CDR3, the DNA is TGCAGCGTTGACGTGACTGGTAACTACGAGCAGTACTTC.

This chain links TRBV5-6 with TRBJ2-5; 11 nucleotides match TRBD1. Trimming removed 4 bases from V and 5 bases from J; junction bases left unmatched: 7. Per the germline V gene, CDR1 is SGHDT and CDR2 is YYEEEE. This CDR3 is built from 15 residues. CDR3 sequence reads: CASSRDRGYLETQYF. CDR3 bases: TGTGCCAGCAGCCGGGACAGGGGGTATTTGGAGACCCAGTACTTC.

The J gene is TRBJ1-3, the V gene TRBV29-1; 7 positions match TRBD1. The germline V gene encodes CDR1 SQVTM and CDR2 ANQGSEA. The CDR3 sequence is 16 residues long. V shed 5 bases, J shed 0 bases, and the junction held 10 bases outside the gene matches. The CDR3 region is CSVQQDRENSGNTIYF. CDR3 sequence (DNA): TGCAGCGTTCAACAAGACAGGGAAAACTCTGGAAACACCATATATTTT.

The chain is built from TRBV11-2 and TRBJ2-1, with D possibly being TRBD2 (6 bases). The germline V and J ends were trimmed by 5 bases and 5 bases, with 19 bases remaining between them. The CDR3 has 16 residues. Germline V CDR1 and CDR2: SGHAT, FQNNGV. Here the CDR3 reads CASSALGGRRHNEQFF. The CDR3 DNA is TGTGCCAGCAGCGCCCTCGGGGGTCGCAGACACAATGAGCAGTTCTTC.

The rearrangement links TRBV28 to TRBJ2-5, with unresolved D. Germline assignment: CDR1 MDHEN and CDR2 SYDVKM. This CDR3 comprises 11 residues. V was trimmed by 6 bases and J by 5 bases, leaving 7 bases between them. The CDR3 protein is CASSSWETQYF. In nucleotides, the CDR3 is TGTGCCAGCAGCTCCTGGGAGACCCAGTACTTC. Full variable domain (missing parts from reference TRBV28 and TRBJ2-5): DVKVTQSSRYLVKRTGEKVFLECVQDMDHENMFWYRQDPGLGLRLIYFSYDVKMKEKGDIPEGYSVSREKKERFSLILESASTNQTSMYLCASSSWETQYFGPGTRLLVL.

The chain is built from TRBV28 and TRBJ1-1; tentative D call: TRBD1 (5 bases). The length of the CDR3 is 14 residues. Trimming cost V 6 bases and J 5 bases, with 16 bases left between them. Germline V gene lookup returns CDR1 MDHEN and CDR2 SYDVKM. CDR3 amino acids: CASSDQGASTEAFF. The DNA for the CDR3 is TGTGCCAGCAGCGATCAGGGAGCAAGTACTGAAGCTTTCTTT.

The chain uses TRBV7-2 and TRBJ2-1, with 8 bases that match TRBD1. CDR3 length: 16 amino acids. Germline V gene lookup returns CDR1 SGHTA and CDR2 FQGNSA. Unmatched junction bases numbered 9, after V lost 1 base and J lost 7 bases. This CDR3 reads CASSLVRNRGNNEQFF. The CDR3 DNA follows: TGTGCCAGCAGCTTAGTAAGGAACAGGGGGAATAATGAGCAGTTCTTC. The variable domain in full, completed from reference TRBV7-2 and TRBJ2-1, reads GAGVSQSPSNKVTEKGKDVELRCDPISGHTALYWYRQSLGQGLEFLIYFQGNSAPDKSGLPSDRFSAERTGGSVSTLTIQRTQQEDSAVYLCASSLVRNRGNNEQFFGPGTRLTVL.

The rearrangement links TRBV7-2 to TRBJ2-3; 9 nucleotides align to TRBD2. CDR1 is SGHTA, CDR2 FQGNSA, per germline. This CDR3 spans 15 amino acids. V trimming: 1 base; J trimming: 5 bases; junction bases outside the gene matches: 4. The CDR3 region is CASSLDRRGGDTQYF. The CDR3 region has the DNA TGTGCCAGCAGCTTAGATCGGCGGGGGGGAGATACGCAGTATTTT.

V usage is TRBV5-6 and J usage is TRBJ1-1, with 7 positions matching TRBD1. After removal of 4 bases from V and 6 bases from J, the junction contained 9 bases not matched to a gene. The germline V gene has CDR1 SGHDT and CDR2 YYEEEE. CDR3 size: 14 residues. CDR3: CASSRLTGASEAFF. The CDR3 DNA sequence: TGTGCCAGCAGCCGGCTTACAGGGGCGTCTGAAGCTTTCTTT.

The chain recombines TRBV11-3 with TRBJ2-1, with a possible D match to TRBD2 (6 bases). Trimming took off 5 bases at V and 0 bases at J, with 11 bases between the two ends. CDR3 size: 15 residues. CDR1 is SGHNT and CDR2 is YENEEA in the germline V gene. The CDR3 sequence: CASSLTGSSYNEQFF. Written as DNA, the CDR3 is TGTGCCAGCAGCCTTACCGGGAGCTCCTACAATGAGCAGTTCTTC.

V and J are TRBV6-1 and TRBJ2-5, with 7 bases that match TRBD1. V shed 2 bases and J 2 bases; nucleotides not matched to a gene: 5. The CDR3 is made up of 15 amino acids. Germline CDR1 and CDR2: MNHNS and SASEGT. CDR3 protein: CASSEPTGRQETQYF. The DNA of the CDR3 is TGTGCCAGCAGTGAACCGACAGGGCGGCAAGAGACCCAGTACTTC.

The V and J genes are TRBV19 and TRBJ2-1; D may be TRBD2 (6 bases). Germline V lookup: CDR1 LNHDA, CDR2 SQIVND (reference sequence). This CDR3 is built from 15 residues. Trimming cost V 5 bases and J 6 bases, with 17 bases left between them. The CDR3 bases are TGTGCCAGTAGTCAGGCAGGGAGGAAGACCAATGAGCAGTTCTTC. It yields the protein CASSQAGRKTNEQFF.

This clone occurred once. The rearrangement uses TRBV6-5 and TRBJ1-6; D is perhaps TRBD1 (6 bases). The ends were cut back, 6 bases at V and 5 bases at J, with 14 bases in the middle. Germline lookup yields CDR1 MNHEY and CDR2 SVGAGI. This CDR3 comprises 15 residues. DNA for the CDR3: TGTGCCAGCAGGGCGCCGACAGGAAATAATTCACCCCTCCACTTT. Protein product: CASRAPTGNNSPLHF.

V usage is TRBV6-6 and J usage is TRBJ1-2, with no clear D. The length of the CDR3 is 11 residues. Trimming pared 2 bases from V and 6 bases from J, leaving 4 bases between. CDR1 and CDR2 from the germline V gene are MNHNY and SVGAGI (reference sequence). CDR3 DNA sequence: TGTGCCAGCAGTTACGGGGATGGCTACACCTTC. Protein product: CASSYGDGYTF.

V is TRBV6-5 and J is TRBJ2-7; D is perhaps TRBD1 (5 bases). Germline CDR1 is MNHEY and CDR2 is SVGAGI. CDR3 length: 15 amino acids. V gave up 5 bases and J gave up 1 base, with 15 bases separating them. For the CDR3, the DNA is TGTGCCAGCAGTCCAGGGCGCCCTCGATCCTACGAGCAGTACTTC. It yields the protein CASSPGRPRSYEQYF.

V gene TRBV2 combines with J gene TRBJ2-1; maybe TRBD1 (5 bases). This CDR3 has 13 amino acids. CDR1 and CDR2 from the germline V gene are SNHLY and FYNNEI. The V and J ends lost 5 bases and 6 bases respectively, with 11 bases between them. CDR3 nucleotides: TGTGCCAGCAGTCAGGGATTAGGCAATGAGCAGTTCTTC. Amino acids: CASSQGLGNEQFF. Filled out from reference TRBV2 and TRBJ2-1, the complete variable domain reads EPEVTQTPSHQVTQMGQEVILRCVPISNHLYFYWYRQILGQKVEFLVSFYNNEISEKSEIFDDQFSVERPDGSNFTLKIRSTKLEDSAMYFCASSQGLGNEQFFGPGTRLTVL.

Concerning this clone: Other nucleotide sequences from this sample produce the same CDR3. This rearrangement joins TRBV28 to TRBJ1-2; the D is unclear. This CDR3 is 9 amino acids long. CDR1 MDHEN and CDR2 SYDVKM come from the germline V gene. V was pared by 8 bases and J by 8 bases, with 6 bases between. CDR3 amino acids: CASGSGYTF. The CDR3 DNA reads TGTGCCAGCGGTAGCGGCTACACCTTC.

The sample holds a few counts of this clone. The chain combines TRBV6-6 with TRBJ1-6; D is undetermined. Per germline, CDR1 MNHNY and CDR2 SVGAGI (reference sequence). The CDR3 has 13 amino acids. Between the trimmed V and J ends, which lost 6 bases and 15 bases, there was a span of 18 bases. CDR3 nucleotide sequence: TGTGCCAGCAGCGAAAAAGCGGGGTTGGACCTCCACTTT. Amino acids: CASSEKAGLDLHF.

J is TRBJ1-2 and V is TRBV7-2; 10 bases align to TRBD1. CDR3 size: 15 residues. Germline V lookup: CDR1 SGHTA, CDR2 FQGNSA. J was trimmed by 6 bases and V by 6 bases; bases with no gene match: 10. In DNA, the CDR3 is TGTGCCAGCAGAACCGGGACAGGGGCCGCTCATGGCTACACCTTC. This gives the protein CASRTGTGAAHGYTF. Variable domain in full (rest from reference TRBV7-2 and TRBJ1-2): GAGVSQSPSNKVTEKGKDVELRCDPISGHTALYWYRQSLGQGLEFLIYFQGNSAPDKSGLPSDRFSAERTGGSVSTLTIQRTQQEDSAVYLCASRTGTGAAHGYTFGSGTRLTVV.

V usage is TRBV23-1 and J usage is TRBJ1-5; 7 nucleotides align to TRBD1. TRBV23-1 has ORF status, its function being uncertain. Trimming cost V 7 bases and J 7 bases; bases outside gene matches: 7. The length of the CDR3 is 13 residues. CDR3 protein: CASTDRARQPQHF. The DNA of the CDR3 is TGCGCCAGCACCGACAGGGCCAGGCAGCCCCAGCATTTT.

The J gene is TRBJ2-2, the V gene TRBV7-6; TRBD2 agrees at 12 bases. CDR1 and CDR2 (germline): SGHVS, FNYEAQ. Trimming removed 1 base from V and 6 bases from J; junction bases left unmatched: 0. This CDR3 has 15 amino acids. CDR3 in DNA: TGTGCCAGCAGCTTAGGGACTAGCGGGGCCGGGGAGCTGTTTTTT. It translates to CASSLGTSGAGELFF.

This sequence joins TRBV4-3 and TRBJ1-4; 9 bases align to TRBD1. Germline V lookup: CDR1 LGHNA, CDR2 YSLEER. J was trimmed by 8 bases and V by 4 bases; bases with no gene match: 5. This CDR3 comprises 14 residues. CDR3 amino acids: CASSPGTGSEKLFF. CDR3 bases: TGCGCCAGCAGCCCCGGGACAGGGAGCGAAAAACTGTTTTTT.

The DNA of the CDR3 is TGTGCCAGTAGCAAAGGGACAGGATATAACTATGGCTACACCTTC. Translation gives CASSKGTGYNYGYTF. The chain uses TRBV19 and TRBJ1-2; 8 bases agree with TRBD1. The V segment lost 6 bases and the J segment 1 base; nucleotides outside the gene matches: 7. The CDR3 is made up of 15 amino acids. The V gene's germline CDR1 is LNHDA and CDR2 SQIVND (reference sequence).